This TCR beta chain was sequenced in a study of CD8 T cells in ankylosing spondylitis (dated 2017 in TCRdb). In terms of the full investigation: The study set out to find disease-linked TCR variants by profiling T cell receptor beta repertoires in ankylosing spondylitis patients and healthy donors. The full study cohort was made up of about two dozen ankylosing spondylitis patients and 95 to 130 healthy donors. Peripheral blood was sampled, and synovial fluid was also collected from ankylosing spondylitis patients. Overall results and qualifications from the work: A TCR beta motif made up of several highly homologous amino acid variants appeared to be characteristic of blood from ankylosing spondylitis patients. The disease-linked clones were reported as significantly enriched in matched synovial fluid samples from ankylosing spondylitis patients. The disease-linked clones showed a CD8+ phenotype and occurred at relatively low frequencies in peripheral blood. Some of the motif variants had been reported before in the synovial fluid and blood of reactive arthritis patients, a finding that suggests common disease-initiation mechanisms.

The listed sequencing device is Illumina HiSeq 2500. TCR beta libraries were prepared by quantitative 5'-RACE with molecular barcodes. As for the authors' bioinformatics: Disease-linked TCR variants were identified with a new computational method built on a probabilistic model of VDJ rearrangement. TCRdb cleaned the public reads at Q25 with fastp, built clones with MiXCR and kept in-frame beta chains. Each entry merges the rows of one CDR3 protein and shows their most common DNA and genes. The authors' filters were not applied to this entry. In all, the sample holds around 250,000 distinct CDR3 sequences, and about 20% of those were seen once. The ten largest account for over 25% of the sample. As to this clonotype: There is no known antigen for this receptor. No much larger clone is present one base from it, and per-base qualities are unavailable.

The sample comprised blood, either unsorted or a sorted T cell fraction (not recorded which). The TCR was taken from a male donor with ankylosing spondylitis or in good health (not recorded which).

The CDR3 reads as follows: CSVFGLAGVNYNGEQFF. The nucleotides read TGCAGCGTTTTCGGACTAGCGGGAGTCAACTACAACGGGGAGCAGTTCTTC. The rearranged segments are TRBV29-1 and TRBJ2-1; a stretch of 13 junction bases matches TRBD2. CDR1 and CDR2 are read off the germline V gene as SQVTM and ANQGSEA. The CDR3 covers 17 residues, taking in both the cysteine and the phenylalanine. Only CDR3 DNA remains: 51 bases, in frame from the first base. Trimming accounts for 5 bases at V and 10 bases at J, while the number of junction bases matched to no gene is 17.